This T cell receptor (beta chain) appears in the sequencing data of a study of response to subunit inactivated influenza vaccine. TCRdb independently ran MiXCR on the RT-PCR reads; one entry per CDR3 protein. In the table there are hundreds of thousands of distinct CDR3 sequences, about 8% of which are singletons. V gave up 5 bases and J gave up 0 bases, with 11 bases separating them. CDR1 and CDR2 from the germline V gene are SGHTA and FQGNSA. The CDR3 has 14 residues. The sequence was collected from a man aged 50-75 years who received an inactivated influenza vaccine. The sample in question was PBMCs from blood, obtained around 25 months after vaccination. The chain links TRBV7-2 to TRBJ2-7, with D possibly matching TRBD2 (6 bases). The CDR3: CASSGSGLSYEQYF. The CDR3 bases are TGTGCCAGCAGCGGATCGGGACTCTCCTACGAGCAGTACTTC.